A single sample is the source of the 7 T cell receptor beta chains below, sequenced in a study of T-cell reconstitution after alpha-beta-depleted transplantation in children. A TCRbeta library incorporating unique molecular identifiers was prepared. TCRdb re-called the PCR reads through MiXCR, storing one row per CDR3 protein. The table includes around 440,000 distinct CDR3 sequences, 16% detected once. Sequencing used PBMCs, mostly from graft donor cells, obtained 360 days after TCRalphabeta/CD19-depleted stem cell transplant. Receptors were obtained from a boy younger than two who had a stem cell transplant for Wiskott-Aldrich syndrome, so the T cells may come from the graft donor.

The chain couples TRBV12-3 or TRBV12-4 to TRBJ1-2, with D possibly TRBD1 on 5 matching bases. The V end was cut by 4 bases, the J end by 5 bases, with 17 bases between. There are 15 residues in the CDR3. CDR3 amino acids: CASSSPSRGRYGYTF. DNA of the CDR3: TGTGCCAGCAGTTCCCCTTCTCGGGGGAGGTATGGCTACACCTTC.

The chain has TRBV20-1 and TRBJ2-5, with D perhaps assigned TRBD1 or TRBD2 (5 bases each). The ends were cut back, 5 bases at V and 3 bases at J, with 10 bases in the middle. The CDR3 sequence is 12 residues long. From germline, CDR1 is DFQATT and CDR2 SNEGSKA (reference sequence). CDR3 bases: TGCAGTGCTCTCGGGACGAAAGAGACCCAGTACTTC. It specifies CSALGTKETQYF.

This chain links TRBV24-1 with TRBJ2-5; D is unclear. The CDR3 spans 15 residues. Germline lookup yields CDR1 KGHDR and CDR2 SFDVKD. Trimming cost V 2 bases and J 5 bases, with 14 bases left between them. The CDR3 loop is CATSDSSRSRETQYF. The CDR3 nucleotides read TGTGCCACCAGTGATTCGAGCAGGTCTAGGGAGACCCAGTACTTC.

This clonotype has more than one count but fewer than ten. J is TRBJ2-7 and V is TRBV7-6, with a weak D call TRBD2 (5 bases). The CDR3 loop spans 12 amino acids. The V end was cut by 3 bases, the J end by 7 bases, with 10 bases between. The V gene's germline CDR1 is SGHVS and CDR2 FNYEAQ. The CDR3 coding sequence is TGTGCCAGCAGCTTTCCCCCGGGGGAGCAGTACTTC. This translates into CASSFPPGEQYF.

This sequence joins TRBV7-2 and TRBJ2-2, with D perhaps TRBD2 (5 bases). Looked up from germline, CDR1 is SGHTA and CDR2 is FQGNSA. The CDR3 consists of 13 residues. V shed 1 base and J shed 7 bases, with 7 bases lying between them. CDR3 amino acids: CASSLVAGGELFF. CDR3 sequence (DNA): TGTGCCAGCAGCTTAGTCGCGGGCGGGGAGCTGTTTTTT.

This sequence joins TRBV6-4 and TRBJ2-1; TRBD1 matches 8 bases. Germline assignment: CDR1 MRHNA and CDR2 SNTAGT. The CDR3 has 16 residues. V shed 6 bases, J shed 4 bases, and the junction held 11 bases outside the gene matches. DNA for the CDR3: TGTGCCAGCAGCAAAGGGGGCAGGGGGCTATACAATGAGCAGTTCTTC. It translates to CASSKGGRGLYNEQFF.

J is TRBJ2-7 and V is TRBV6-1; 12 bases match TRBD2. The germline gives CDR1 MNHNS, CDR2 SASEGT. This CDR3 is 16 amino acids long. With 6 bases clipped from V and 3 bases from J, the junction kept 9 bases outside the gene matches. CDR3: CASSRTSGVVGYEQYF. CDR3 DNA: TGTGCCAGCAGCAGGACTAGCGGGGTAGTAGGCTACGAGCAGTACTTC.